A selection of T cell receptor beta chains follows, all from one sample in a study of T-cell reconstitution after alpha-beta-depleted transplantation in children. MiXCR, applied by TCRdb to the PCR reads, yields one record per CDR3 protein. The sample has a few hundred thousand distinct CDR3 sequences, 13% seen once. The sequencing here drew on PBMCs, mostly from graft donor cells, taken 360 days after TCRalphabeta/CD19-depleted stem cell transplant. These receptors all stem from a male patient younger than 18 who had a stem cell transplant for acute myeloid leukemia, so the T cells may come from the graft donor. Both conserved end residues are part of each CDR3. For some rows the clone size is stated as once, few or many, or as a class when expanded; others skip it.

CAWSVLKTHGDYTF | TRBV30 | few | TRBJ1-2
CSARSGQLMNTEAFF | TRBV20-1 | few | TRBJ1-1
CASSQYGRGYSGANVLTF | TRBV4-3 | few | TRBJ2-6
CSVDRDRAYNEQFF | TRBV29-1 | few | TRBJ2-1
CSRLALETQYF | TRBV20-1 | many | TRBJ2-5
CASSQDQVVAGERYNEQFF | TRBV14 | many | TRBJ2-1
CASSLLGLKDSKHEQYF | TRBV12-3/TRBV12-4 | few | TRBJ2-7
CAISGLAGYTDTQYF | TRBV10-3 | - | TRBJ2-3
CASEDILAGDNEQFF | TRBV2 | few | TRBJ2-1
CSASRRGTGELFF | TRBV20-1 | - | TRBJ2-2
CSVANGLAVGNEQFF | TRBV29-1 | many | TRBJ2-1
CASRFVAGSGTDTQYF | TRBV7-9 | - | TRBJ2-3
CASTLARSTQYF | TRBV12-3/TRBV12-4 | many | TRBJ2-5
CATSRDSGGGDIQYF | TRBV15 | - | TRBJ2-4
CASSQGLISYTNTGELFF | TRBV4-3 | - | TRBJ2-2